This is a list of T cell receptor beta chains from one sample in a study of CXCR3-negative and CXCR3-positive naive CD8 T cells. From the 5' RACE reads, TCRdb lists one entry per CDR3 protein and no DNA. This sample's clone table lists 130,000 or so distinct CDR3 sequences. The specimen sequenced was naive CXCR3+ CD8+ T cells from blood. These receptor sequences come from a human donor in good health. Some clones in this sample may be carry-over from other donors' samples. CDR3s include the opening cysteine and the closing phenylalanine or tryptophan.

16,TRBV2,TRBJ2-1,CASSPRSGSSYNEQFF
16,TRBV29-1,TRBJ2-7,CSVEDRGGASSYEQYF
15,TRBV5-5,TRBJ2-1,CASSSEATNYNEQFF
17,TRBV23-1,TRBJ1-4,CASRQDRGGRTNEKLFF
13,TRBV29-1,TRBJ1-1,CSVVSGLNTEAFF
14,TRBV30,TRBJ2-2,CAWSSGQGTGELFF
16,TRBV4-2,TRBJ1-2,CASSQTSQGLSYGYTF
15,TRBV5-1,TRBJ2-7,CASSLFSVGAPEQYF
13,TRBV29-1,TRBJ2-1,CSVWDSDYNEKFF
14,TRBV5-5,TRBJ2-7,CASSHGTGTYEQYF
16,TRBV29-1,TRBJ2-7,CSVEDESTGSSYEQYF
12,TRBV27,TRBJ2-7,CASGDLENEQYF
15,TRBV20-1,TRBJ2-7,CSASWLERGSHEQYF
18,TRBV2,TRBJ2-7,CASSEIQGELKINYEQYF
19,TRBV28,TRBJ2-2,CASSLFPALKQLNTGELFF
14,TRBV28,TRBJ2-7,CASNPQGLTYEQYF
13,TRBV9,TRBJ2-3,CASSAGGADTQYF
16,TRBV20-1,TRBJ2-1,CSARALAGVWLNEQFF
16,TRBV9,TRBJ2-2,CASSVSGAVNTGELFF
16,TRBV7-9,TRBJ2-1,CASSLFGQGSGYEQFF
16,TRBV2,TRBJ2-2,CASRVSLVANTGELFF
14,TRBV7-3,TRBJ1-1,CASSPTRSNTEAFF
15,TRBV12-3/TRBV12-4,TRBJ2-2,CASRPSGRNTGELFF
14,TRBV28,TRBJ2-3,CASSPQGEADTQYF
16,TRBV29-1,TRBJ2-1,CSVEGTSGGAYNEQFF
15,TRBV5-1,TRBJ2-7,CASTISAAPGYEQYF
13,TRBV29-1,TRBJ2-1,CSANRGDHNEQFF
12,TRBV29-1,TRBJ1-3,CSVELFGNTIYF
14,TRBV13,TRBJ2-5,CASSLSADGETQYF
16,TRBV11-2,TRBJ2-1,CASSFLSGDLYNEQFF
15,TRBV28,TRBJ2-7,CASSLEGAVDYEQYF
14,TRBV4-1,TRBJ2-3,CASSQGVGSDTQYF
15,TRBV28,TRBJ2-5,CASSLSGAAQETQYF
15,TRBV28,TRBJ2-3,CASSLWDRGSDTQYF
16,TRBV18,TRBJ2-3,CASSPGPGRRTDTQYF
17,TRBV7-2,TRBJ2-3,CASSQGLAGAMWDTQYF
14,TRBV29-1,TRBJ2-2,CSASTPGNTGELFF
16,TRBV4-1,TRBJ1-4,CASSQDRGTGNEKLFF
16,TRBV7-3,TRBJ2-3,CASSSPLAGDTDTQYF
15,TRBV29-1,TRBJ2-5,CSVETPGDPQETQYF
11,TRBV29-1,TRBJ2-1,CSVHQGYEQFF
14,TRBV28,TRBJ2-2,CASRGGQGTGELFF
12,TRBV6-6,TRBJ2-1,CASSSTPNEQFF
14,TRBV29-1,TRBJ2-3,CSVPPGTSTDTQYF
13,TRBV5-1,TRBJ1-1,CASSLAPNTEAFF
16,TRBV27,TRBJ2-7,CASSSRGTGTFYEQYF
14,TRBV7-2,TRBJ1-1,CASSFWGSNTEAFF
15,TRBV7-8,TRBJ2-1,CASSLPPGQSFEQFF
16,TRBV7-2,TRBJ2-1,CASSLRGRVDVFQQFF
16,TRBV7-9,TRBJ2-7,CASCVTAGPSPYEQYF
16,TRBV11-3,TRBJ1-2,CASSLEVAGADYGYTF
16,TRBV5-6,TRBJ1-3,CASSLAGLLSGNTIYF
20,TRBV7-6,TRBJ2-5,CASTPAVPPLAALLQETQYF
16,TRBV20-1,TRBJ2-1,CSARGILAGPYNEQFF
15,TRBV28,TRBJ2-5,CASSFTTGGTETQYF
14,TRBV6-1,TRBJ1-1,CASSEVGLGFEAFF
13,TRBV18,TRBJ2-2,CASSPPLTGELFF
15,TRBV28,TRBJ1-1,CASSPLGSNGNEAFF